This entry describes one TCR beta chain. Using immunoSEQ multiplex PCR, the repertoire was profiled, and TCRdb retains in-frame clones only, with some absent. The table has 150,000 to 200,000 clones, more than 75% seen once. The sample belongs to a study of T cell responses to AZD1222 COVID-19 vaccine. V lost 4 bases, J lost 8 bases, and 17 bases lay in between. The CDR3 runs to 14 residues. From germline, CDR1 is KGHSH and CDR2 LQKENI. Sequenced material: peripheral blood, taken 28 days after the second AZD1222 dose. The source of this sequence is an adult who received the AZD1222 COVID-19 vaccine. This rearrangement joins TRBV18 to TRBJ1-2; D uncertain. CDR3 amino acids: CASSLTETVGGYTF. The CDR3, as DNA: TGTGCCAGCTCACTAACAGAAACAGTGGGCGGCTACACCTTC.